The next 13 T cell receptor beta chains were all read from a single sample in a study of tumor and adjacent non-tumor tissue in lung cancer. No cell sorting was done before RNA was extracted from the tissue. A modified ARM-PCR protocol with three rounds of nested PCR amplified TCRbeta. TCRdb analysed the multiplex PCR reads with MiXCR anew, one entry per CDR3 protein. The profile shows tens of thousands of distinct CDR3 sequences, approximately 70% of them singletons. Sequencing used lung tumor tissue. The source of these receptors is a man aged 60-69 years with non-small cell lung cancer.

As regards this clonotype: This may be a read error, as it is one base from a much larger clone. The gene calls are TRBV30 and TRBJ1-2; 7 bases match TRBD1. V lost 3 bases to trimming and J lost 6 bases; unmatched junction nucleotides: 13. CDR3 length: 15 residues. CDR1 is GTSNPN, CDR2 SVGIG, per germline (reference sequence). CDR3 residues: CAWSPRDRIYHGYTF. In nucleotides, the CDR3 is TGTGCCTGGAGCCCACGGGACAGAATTTACCATGGCTACACCTTC.

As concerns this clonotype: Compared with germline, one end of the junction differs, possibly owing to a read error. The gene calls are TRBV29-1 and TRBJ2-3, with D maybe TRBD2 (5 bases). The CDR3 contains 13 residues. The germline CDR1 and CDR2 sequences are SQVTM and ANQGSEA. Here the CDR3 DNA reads TGCAACGTGGACTCCCCAAGCACAGATATGCAGTATTTT. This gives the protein CNVDSPSTDMQYF.

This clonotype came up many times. The CDR3 nucleotides are TGCAGCGTTGTTCAGGTAGTGGAGCAGTACTTC. It yields the protein CSVVQVVEQYF. The chain recombines TRBV29-1 with TRBJ2-7; no clear D. Germline values: CDR1 SQVTM, CDR2 ANQGSEA. The CDR3 has 11 residues. With 4 bases removed from V and 7 bases from J, the gap between germline ends came to 11 bases.

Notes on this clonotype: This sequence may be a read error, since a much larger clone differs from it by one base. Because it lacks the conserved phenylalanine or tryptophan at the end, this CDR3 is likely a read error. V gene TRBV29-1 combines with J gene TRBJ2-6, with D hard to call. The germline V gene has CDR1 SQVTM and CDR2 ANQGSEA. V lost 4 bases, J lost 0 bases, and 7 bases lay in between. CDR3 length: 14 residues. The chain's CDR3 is CSVVVHSGANVLTS. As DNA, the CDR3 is TGCAGCGTTGTCGTGCACTCTGGGGCCAACGTCCTGACTTCC.

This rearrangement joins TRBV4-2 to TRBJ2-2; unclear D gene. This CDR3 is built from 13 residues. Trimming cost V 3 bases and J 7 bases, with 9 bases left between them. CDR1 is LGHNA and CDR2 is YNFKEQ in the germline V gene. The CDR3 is CASSQSASGELFF. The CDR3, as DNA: TGTGCCAGCAGCCAGAGCGCCAGCGGGGAGCTGTTTTTT.

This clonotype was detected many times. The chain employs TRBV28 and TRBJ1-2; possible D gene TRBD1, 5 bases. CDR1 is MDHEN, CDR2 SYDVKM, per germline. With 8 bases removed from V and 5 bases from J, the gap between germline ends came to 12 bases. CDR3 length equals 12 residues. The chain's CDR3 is CASDAGLYGYTF. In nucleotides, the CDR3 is TGTGCCAGCGATGCAGGGCTATATGGCTACACCTTC.

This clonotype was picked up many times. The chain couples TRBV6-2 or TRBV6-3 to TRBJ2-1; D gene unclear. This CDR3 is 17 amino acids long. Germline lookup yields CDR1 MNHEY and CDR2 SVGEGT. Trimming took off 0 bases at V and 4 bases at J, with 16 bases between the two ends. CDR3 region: CASSYSLTKQSYNEQFF. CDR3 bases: TGTGCCAGCAGTTACTCGCTAACCAAACAGTCATACAATGAGCAGTTCTTC.

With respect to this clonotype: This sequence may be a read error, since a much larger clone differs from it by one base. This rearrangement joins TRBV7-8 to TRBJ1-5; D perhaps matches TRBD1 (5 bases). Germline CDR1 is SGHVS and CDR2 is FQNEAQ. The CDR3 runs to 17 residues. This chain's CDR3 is CASSFGGIGLSNQPHHF. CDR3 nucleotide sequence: TGTGCCAGCAGCTTCGGGGGAATTGGGCTGAGCAATCAGCCCCACCATTTT.

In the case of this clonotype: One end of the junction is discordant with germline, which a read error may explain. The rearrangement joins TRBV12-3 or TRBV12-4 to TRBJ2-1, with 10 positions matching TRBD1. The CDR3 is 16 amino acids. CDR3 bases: TGTGCCAGCAGTTTTTTAGGGACAGGGGCCTATAATGAGCTGTTCTTC. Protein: CASSFLGTGAYNELFF.

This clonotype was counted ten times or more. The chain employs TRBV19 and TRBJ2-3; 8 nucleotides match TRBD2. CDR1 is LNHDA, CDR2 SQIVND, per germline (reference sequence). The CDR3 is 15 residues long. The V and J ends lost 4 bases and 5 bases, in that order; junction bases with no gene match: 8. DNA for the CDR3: TGTGCCAGTAGTACCGGGGGGGGGCGAAGAGATACGCAGTATTTT. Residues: CASSTGGGRRDTQYF. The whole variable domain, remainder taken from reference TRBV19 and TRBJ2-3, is DGGITQSPKYLFRKEGQNVTLSCEQNLNHDAMYWYRQDPGQGLRLIYYSQIVNDFQKGDIAEGYSVSREKKESFPLTVTSAQKNPTAFYLCASSTGGGRRDTQYFGPGTRLTVL.

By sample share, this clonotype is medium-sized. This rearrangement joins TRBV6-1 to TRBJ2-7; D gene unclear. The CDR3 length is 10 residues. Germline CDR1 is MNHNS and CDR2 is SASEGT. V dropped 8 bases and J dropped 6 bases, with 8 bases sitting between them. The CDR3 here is CASVQAEQYF. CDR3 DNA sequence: TGTGCCAGCGTCCAGGCCGAGCAGTACTTC.

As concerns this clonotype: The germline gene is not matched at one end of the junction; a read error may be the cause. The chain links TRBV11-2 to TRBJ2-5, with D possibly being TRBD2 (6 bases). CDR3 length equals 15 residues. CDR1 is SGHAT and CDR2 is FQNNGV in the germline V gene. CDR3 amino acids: CGSSLGGTVQETQYF. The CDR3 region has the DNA TGTGGCAGCAGCTTAGGAGGGACGGTCCAAGAGACCCAGTATTTC.

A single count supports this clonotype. The CDR3 DNA reads TGCGCCTGTAGCCAAGTTCGTGGGCCCTACGAGCAGTACTTC. Translated, it gives CACSQVRGPYEQYF. The chain recombines TRBV4-3 with TRBJ2-7; D uncertain. Germline V lookup: CDR1 LGHNA, CDR2 YSLEER. The CDR3 contains 14 residues. V was trimmed by 11 bases and J by 2 bases, leaving 19 bases between them.